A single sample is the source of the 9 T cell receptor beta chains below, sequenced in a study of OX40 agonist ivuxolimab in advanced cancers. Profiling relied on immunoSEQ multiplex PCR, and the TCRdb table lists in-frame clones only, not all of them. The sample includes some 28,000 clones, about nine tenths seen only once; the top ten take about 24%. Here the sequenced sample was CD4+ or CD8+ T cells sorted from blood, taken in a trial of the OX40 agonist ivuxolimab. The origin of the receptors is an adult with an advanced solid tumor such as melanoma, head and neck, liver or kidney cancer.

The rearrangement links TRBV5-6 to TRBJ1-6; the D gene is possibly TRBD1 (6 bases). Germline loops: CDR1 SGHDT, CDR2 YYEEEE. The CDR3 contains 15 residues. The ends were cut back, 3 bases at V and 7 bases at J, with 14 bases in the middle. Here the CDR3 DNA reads TGTGCCAGCAGCTGGCGGGGGGCGAGCAATTCACCCCTCCACTTT. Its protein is CASSWRGASNSPLHF.

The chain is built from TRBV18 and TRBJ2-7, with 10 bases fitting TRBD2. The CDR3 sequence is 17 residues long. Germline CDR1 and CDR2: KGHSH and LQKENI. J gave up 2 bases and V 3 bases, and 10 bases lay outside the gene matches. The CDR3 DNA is TGTGCCAGCTCACCCGTCGGGCTAGCGGGAGTGCCCTACGAGCAGTACTTC. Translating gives CASSPVGLAGVPYEQYF.

In nucleotides, the CDR3 is TGTGCCAGCAGTTTCAGGGGACAGGGCGACGAAAAACTGTTTTTT. This translates into CASSFRGQGDEKLFF. The V and J genes are TRBV27 and TRBJ1-4; 9 bases fit TRBD1. After removal of 3 bases from V and 8 bases from J, the junction contained 7 bases not matched to a gene. The germline gives CDR1 MNHEY, CDR2 SMNVEV (reference sequence). The CDR3 runs 15 residues.

The CDR3 sequence: CASSQDTITYEQYF. CDR3 bases: TGCGCCAGCAGCCAAGACACGATAACCTACGAGCAGTACTTC. V is TRBV4-1 and J is TRBJ2-7; D remains ambiguous. This CDR3 has 14 residues. The germline gives CDR1 MGHRA, CDR2 YSYEKL. Trimming cost V 0 bases and J 2 bases, with 8 bases left between them.

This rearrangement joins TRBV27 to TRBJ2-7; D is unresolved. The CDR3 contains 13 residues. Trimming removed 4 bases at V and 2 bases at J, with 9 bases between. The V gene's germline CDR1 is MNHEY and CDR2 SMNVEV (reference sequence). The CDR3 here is CASSYASTYEQYF. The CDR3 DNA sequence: TGTGCCAGCAGTTACGCCAGTACCTACGAGCAGTACTTC.

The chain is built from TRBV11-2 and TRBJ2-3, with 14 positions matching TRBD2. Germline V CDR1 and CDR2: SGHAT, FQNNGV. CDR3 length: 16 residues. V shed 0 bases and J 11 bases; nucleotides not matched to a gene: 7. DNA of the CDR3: TGTGCCAGCAGCTTAGAGGGGACTAGCGGGAGTCGGGGGCAGTATTTT. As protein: CASSLEGTSGSRGQYF.

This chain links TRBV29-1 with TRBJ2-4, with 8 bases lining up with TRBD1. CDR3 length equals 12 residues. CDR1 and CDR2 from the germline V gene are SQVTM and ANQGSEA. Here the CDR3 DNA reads TGCAGTGGACAGGGACGCAAAAACATTCAGTACTTC. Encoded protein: CSGQGRKNIQYF.

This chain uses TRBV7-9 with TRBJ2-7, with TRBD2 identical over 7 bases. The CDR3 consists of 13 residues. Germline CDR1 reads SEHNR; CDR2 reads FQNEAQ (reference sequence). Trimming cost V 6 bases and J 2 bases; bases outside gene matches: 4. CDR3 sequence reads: CASRDGRTYEQYF. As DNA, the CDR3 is TGTGCCAGCAGGGACGGGAGGACCTACGAGCAGTACTTC.

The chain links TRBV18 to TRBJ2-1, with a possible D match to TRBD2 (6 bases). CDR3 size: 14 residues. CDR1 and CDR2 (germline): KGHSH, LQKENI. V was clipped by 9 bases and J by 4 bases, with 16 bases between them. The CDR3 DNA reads TGTGCCAGTTGGGGGGTCAGCCCGTACAATGAGCAGTTCTTC. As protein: CASWGVSPYNEQFF.